The rows below give T cell receptor beta chains drawn from one sample of a study of CD8+CD57+ T cells in acquired aplastic anemia. TCRdb processed the reads anew with MiXCR; each CDR3 protein has one entry. The profile covers hundreds of thousands of distinct CDR3 sequences, with approximately 55% appearing a single time and less than 9.5% taken by the ten largest. Sequencing was performed on sorted CD4+, CD8+, or CD8+CD57+ T cells (not recorded which) from PBMCs. Source of these receptors: a human donor with severe aplastic anemia or a healthy control (not recorded which). Each CDR3 is given with its conserved first and last residue. The D gene is left open where the match is weak. Size is stated for part of the rows, as once, few or many counts, or as a class when the clone is expanded.

v_gene: TRBV20-1; j_gene: TRBJ2-1; abundance: -; d_gene: TRBD2; CDR3aa: CSARSLAGELEQFF; CDR3nt: TGCAGTGCTAGATCACTAGCGGGGGAACTTGAGCAGTTCTTC
v_gene: TRBV7-2; j_gene: TRBJ1-2; abundance: once; d_gene: -; CDR3aa: CASSLGAGAVYGYTF; CDR3nt: TGTGCCAGCAGCTTAGGCGCTGGGGCAGTCTATGGCTACACCTTC
v_gene: TRBV24-1; j_gene: TRBJ2-3; abundance: many; d_gene: -; CDR3aa: CATSSTDTQYF; CDR3nt: TGTGCCACCTCAAGCACAGATACGCAGTATTTT
v_gene: TRBV19; j_gene: TRBJ1-6; abundance: -; d_gene: TRBD1; CDR3aa: CASTYRGREESPLHF; CDR3nt: TGTGCCAGTACCTACAGGGGTCGGGAAGAATCACCCCTCCACTTT
v_gene: TRBV2; j_gene: TRBJ2-1; abundance: -; d_gene: TRBD2; CDR3aa: CASSEREGMEFF; CDR3nt: TGTGCCAGCAGTGAGAGGGAGGGGATGGAGTTCTTC
v_gene: TRBV2; j_gene: TRBJ1-2; abundance: -; d_gene: -; CDR3aa: CASTPTEPNSGYTF; CDR3nt: TGTGCCAGCACCCCGACCGAACCGAACTCAGGCTACACCTTC
v_gene: TRBV20-1; j_gene: TRBJ1-6; abundance: few; d_gene: TRBD1; CDR3aa: CSASGGQGSSPLHF; CDR3nt: TGCAGTGCTAGTGGCGGACAGGGGTCGTCACCCCTCCACTTT
v_gene: TRBV24-1; j_gene: TRBJ1-5; abundance: -; d_gene: -; CDR3aa: CATSDTGLGQPQHF; CDR3nt: TGTGCCACCAGCGATACAGGGTTAGGTCAGCCCCAGCATTTT
v_gene: TRBV6-5; j_gene: TRBJ1-1; abundance: -; d_gene: TRBD1; CDR3aa: CASSNWGQGLRNTEAFF; CDR3nt: TGTGCCAGCAGTAACTGGGGACAGGGACTTCGGAACACTGAAGCTTTCTTT
v_gene: TRBV12-3/TRBV12-4; j_gene: TRBJ2-2; abundance: many; d_gene: -; CDR3aa: CASGQINTGELFF; CDR3nt: TGTGCCAGCGGACAGATAAACACCGGGGAGCTGTTTTTT
v_gene: TRBV2; j_gene: TRBJ2-3; abundance: -; d_gene: TRBD2; CDR3aa: CASLAGETTDTQYF; CDR3nt: TGTGCCAGCTTAGCGGGGGAAACCACAGATACGCAGTATTTT
v_gene: TRBV10-3; j_gene: TRBJ1-5; abundance: -; d_gene: -; CDR3aa: CAVSRGAGQPQHF; CDR3nt: TGTGCCGTCAGTCGGGGGGCCGGTCAGCCCCAGCATTTT
v_gene: TRBV9; j_gene: TRBJ2-3; abundance: -; d_gene: -; CDR3aa: CASSVGWGRTDTQYF; CDR3nt: TGTGCCAGCAGCGTAGGGTGGGGCCGGACAGATACGCAGTATTTT
v_gene: TRBV7-8; j_gene: TRBJ1-1; abundance: -; d_gene: -; CDR3aa: CASSSGVVTGTKAFF; CDR3nt: TGTGCCAGCAGCTCAGGGGTGGTAACAGGCACCAAAGCTTTCTTT
v_gene: TRBV15; j_gene: TRBJ2-5; abundance: few; d_gene: TRBD1; CDR3aa: CATSRNRGQETQYF; CDR3nt: TGTGCCACCAGCAGAAACAGGGGGCAAGAGACCCAGTACTTC
v_gene: TRBV5-1; j_gene: TRBJ1-5; abundance: once; d_gene: -; CDR3aa: CASSLPRAHRPQHF; CDR3nt: TGCGCCAGCAGCTTGCCCAGGGCGCACCGGCCCCAGCATTTT
v_gene: TRBV6-4; j_gene: TRBJ2-2; abundance: many; d_gene: -; CDR3aa: CASSPTRGTGELFF; CDR3nt: TGTGCCAGCAGTCCTACTCGGGGGACCGGGGAGCTGTTTTTT
v_gene: TRBV5-1; j_gene: TRBJ2-2; abundance: -; d_gene: TRBD1; CDR3aa: CASLDRGANTGELFF; CDR3nt: TGCGCCAGCCTCGACAGGGGCGCGAACACCGGGGAGCTGTTTTTT
v_gene: TRBV12-3/TRBV12-4; j_gene: TRBJ1-4; abundance: -; d_gene: TRBD1; CDR3aa: CASSQTGGVGEKLFF; CDR3nt: TGTGCCAGCAGTCAGACAGGGGGGGTCGGCGAAAAACTGTTTTTT
v_gene: TRBV2; j_gene: TRBJ1-6; abundance: few; d_gene: TRBD1; CDR3aa: CASSTGTGNSPLHF; CDR3nt: TGTGCCAGCAGTACCGGGACAGGGAATTCACCCCTCCACTTT
v_gene: TRBV6-5; j_gene: TRBJ1-3; abundance: many; d_gene: -; CDR3aa: CASSYPGGNTIYF; CDR3nt: TGTGCCAGCAGTTACCCCGGAGGAAACACCATATATTTT
v_gene: TRBV10-3; j_gene: TRBJ1-2; abundance: -; d_gene: -; CDR3aa: CAIRTQENYGYTF; CDR3nt: TGTGCCATCAGAACACAGGAAAACTATGGCTACACCTTC
v_gene: TRBV2; j_gene: TRBJ2-1; abundance: -; d_gene: TRBD2; CDR3aa: CASSRLAGASEQFF; CDR3nt: TGTGCCAGCAGTCGACTAGCGGGAGCATCAGAGCAGTTCTTC
v_gene: TRBV15; j_gene: TRBJ2-2; abundance: -; d_gene: -; CDR3aa: CATSSGVGGWPGELFF; CDR3nt: TGTGCCACCAGCAGTGGGGTTGGAGGTTGGCCCGGGGAGCTGTTTTTT
v_gene: TRBV2; j_gene: TRBJ1-6; abundance: -; d_gene: TRBD1; CDR3aa: CASKTGTRDSSPLHF; CDR3nt: TGTGCCAGCAAGACAGGGACCCGCGATAGTTCACCCCTCCACTTT
v_gene: TRBV5-1; j_gene: TRBJ1-2; abundance: -; d_gene: -; CDR3aa: CASSLAGGLLGYTF; CDR3nt: TGCGCCAGCAGCTTGGCGGGGGGTCTACTTGGCTACACCTTC
v_gene: TRBV7-9; j_gene: TRBJ2-7; abundance: -; d_gene: -; CDR3aa: CASSALWTANYEQYF; CDR3nt: TGTGCCAGCAGCGCACTGTGGACAGCTAACTACGAGCAGTACTTC
v_gene: TRBV20-1; j_gene: TRBJ1-5; abundance: many; d_gene: -; CDR3aa: CSASPPGPGTTGNQPQHF; CDR3nt: TGCAGTGCTAGCCCCCCAGGTCCGGGTACAACAGGCAATCAGCCCCAGCATTTT
v_gene: TRBV6-5; j_gene: TRBJ2-1; abundance: many; d_gene: -; CDR3aa: CASRLANEQFF; CDR3nt: TGTGCCAGCAGACTCGCAAATGAGCAGTTCTTC
v_gene: TRBV12-5; j_gene: TRBJ2-7; abundance: many; d_gene: -; CDR3aa: CASTQGSYYEQYF; CDR3nt: TGTGCTAGTACTCAGGGGAGTTACTACGAGCAGTACTTC
v_gene: TRBV10-3; j_gene: TRBJ2-7; abundance: -; d_gene: TRBD1; CDR3aa: CASSSDRGQAWYEQYF; CDR3nt: TGTGCCAGCAGTTCGGACAGGGGGCAAGCCTGGTACGAGCAGTACTTC
v_gene: TRBV24-1; j_gene: TRBJ1-5; abundance: -; d_gene: -; CDR3aa: CATSDFSSQQPQHF; CDR3nt: TGTGCCACCAGTGATTTTAGTAGTCAGCAGCCCCAGCATTTT
v_gene: TRBV5-5; j_gene: TRBJ2-1; abundance: once; d_gene: -; CDR3aa: CASSLEGSLAGEQFF; CDR3nt: TGTGCCAGCAGCTTGGAAGGGTCCTTGGCAGGTGAGCAGTTCTTC
v_gene: TRBV10-3; j_gene: TRBJ2-3; abundance: few; d_gene: -; CDR3aa: CAISALGGTDTQYF; CDR3nt: TGTGCCATCAGTGCCCTAGGAGGCACAGATACGCAGTATTTT
v_gene: TRBV24-1; j_gene: TRBJ1-5; abundance: -; d_gene: -; CDR3aa: CATSPVGLRAVLQAGHQHF; CDR3nt: TGTGCCACCAGCCCGGTGGGGCTACGAGCAGTACTTCAGGCCGGGCACCAGCATTTT
v_gene: TRBV11-2; j_gene: TRBJ1-2; abundance: many; d_gene: TRBD1; CDR3aa: CASSSRPGQISNYGYTF; CDR3nt: TGTGCCAGCAGTTCCCGCCCGGGACAGATTTCTAACTATGGCTACACCTTC
v_gene: TRBV29-1; j_gene: TRBJ2-3; abundance: -; d_gene: TRBD2; CDR3aa: CSVTSGEDSTDTQYF; CDR3nt: TGCAGCGTTACTAGCGGGGAGGATAGCACAGATACGCAGTATTTT
v_gene: TRBV15; j_gene: TRBJ1-5; abundance: -; d_gene: -; CDR3aa: CATAEGGGDSNQPQHF; CDR3nt: TGTGCCACCGCCGAAGGAGGGGGGGATAGCAATCAGCCCCAGCATTTT
v_gene: TRBV15; j_gene: TRBJ2-5; abundance: -; d_gene: -; CDR3aa: CATSRGFGLQETQYF; CDR3nt: TGTGCCACCAGCAGAGGTTTTGGACTCCAAGAGACCCAGTACTTC
v_gene: TRBV6-4; j_gene: TRBJ2-5; abundance: -; d_gene: TRBD2; CDR3aa: CASSAGTSGGETQYF; CDR3nt: TGTGCCAGCAGTGCCGGGACTAGCGGGGGAGAGACCCAGTACTTC
v_gene: TRBV6-6; j_gene: TRBJ1-5; abundance: many; d_gene: -; CDR3aa: CASSDTGSNQPQHF; CDR3nt: TGTGCCAGCAGTGATACAGGTAGCAATCAGCCCCAGCATTTT
v_gene: TRBV6-5; j_gene: TRBJ2-5; abundance: many; d_gene: TRBD2; CDR3aa: CASSLAGGPGETQYF; CDR3nt: TGTGCCAGCAGTTTAGCGGGGGGGCCCGGAGAGACCCAGTACTTC
v_gene: TRBV6-6; j_gene: TRBJ2-7; abundance: many; d_gene: -; CDR3aa: CASSYSSAYEQYF; CDR3nt: TGTGCCAGCAGTTACTCATCGGCCTACGAGCAGTACTTC
v_gene: TRBV11-2; j_gene: TRBJ1-1; abundance: -; d_gene: -; CDR3aa: CASSSRGGGTEAFF; CDR3nt: TGTGCCAGCAGCTCTCGGGGAGGGGGCACTGAAGCTTTCTTT
v_gene: TRBV2; j_gene: TRBJ1-3; abundance: -; d_gene: -; CDR3aa: CASSVYGSGNTIYF; CDR3nt: TGTGCCAGCAGTGTATATGGGTCTGGAAACACCATATATTTT
v_gene: TRBV5-1; j_gene: TRBJ2-1; abundance: -; d_gene: TRBD1; CDR3aa: CASSPTGDRGLNEQFF; CDR3nt: TGCGCCAGCAGCCCCACGGGGGACAGGGGGCTCAATGAGCAGTTCTTC
v_gene: TRBV7-8; j_gene: TRBJ2-3; abundance: -; d_gene: TRBD1; CDR3aa: CASSLIFDRWTEGAGDTQYF; CDR3nt: TGTGCCAGCAGCTTAATATTCGATCGGTGGACTGAGGGGGCAGGGGATACGCAGTATTTT
v_gene: TRBV20-1; j_gene: TRBJ1-1; abundance: -; d_gene: -; CDR3aa: CSARRAENTEAFF; CDR3nt: TGCAGTGCTAGGAGGGCCGAGAACACTGAAGCTTTCTTT
v_gene: TRBV3-1; j_gene: TRBJ1-6; abundance: few; d_gene: -; CDR3aa: CASSRRRGSSPLHF; CDR3nt: TGTGCCAGCAGCCGTCGGAGGGGAAGCTCACCCCTCCACTTT
v_gene: TRBV11-2; j_gene: TRBJ2-7; abundance: few; d_gene: -; CDR3aa: CASSLWGYAYEQYF; CDR3nt: TGTGCCAGCAGCTTATGGGGTTACGCCTACGAGCAGTACTTC